These 5 T cell receptor beta chains originate from one sample sequenced in a study of blood T cell repertoires in COVID-19. Data came from immunoSEQ multiplex PCR; TCRdb stores just in-frame clones and leaves some out. The sample includes roughly 200,000 clones, about 82% of them seen just once. Sequenced input: PBMCs or T cells enriched from blood (not recorded which). The receptors stem from a man aged 35-49 years with acute COVID-19.

The chain carries TRBV5-4 and TRBJ2-1; 9 positions match TRBD2. V was pared by 4 bases and J by 5 bases, with 10 bases of the junction left unmatched. There are 16 residues in the CDR3. Germline V lookup: CDR1 SGHNT, CDR2 YYREEE (reference sequence). CDR3 in DNA: TGTGCCAGCAGCCCAGGACTAGCGCTGGAGAACAATGAGCAGTTCTTC. Its protein product is CASSPGLALENNEQFF.

The chain carries TRBV7-6 and TRBJ1-3, with 7 nucleotides matching TRBD1. This CDR3 is built from 19 residues. With V trimmed by 1 base and J by 4 bases, 16 bases remained unmatched. In germline, CDR1 is SGHVS, CDR2 FNYEAQ. The CDR3 region has the DNA TGTGCCAGCAGCTTAGAAGGATTAGGGGGCGATTTAGTCGGAAACACCATATATTTT. This sequence encodes CASSLEGLGGDLVGNTIYF.

V and J are TRBV6-5 and TRBJ1-1; D may be TRBD1 (6 bases). There are 15 residues in the CDR3. Germline lookup yields CDR1 MNHEY and CDR2 SVGAGI. The V and J ends lost 3 bases and 7 bases respectively, with 18 bases between them. In DNA, the CDR3 is TGTGCCAGCAGTTATCGTCTGGGGGGGCAGAATGAAGCTTTCTTT. It encodes CASSYRLGGQNEAFF.

This sequence joins TRBV7-9 and TRBJ2-3; no clear D. CDR3 length equals 14 residues. The germline V and J ends were trimmed by 1 base and 0 bases, with 5 bases remaining between them. Germline V gene data show CDR1 as SEHNR and CDR2 as FQNEAQ (reference sequence). DNA of the CDR3: TGTGCCAGCAGCTTAGGTCATAGCACAGATACGCAGTATTTT. The encoded protein is CASSLGHSTDTQYF.

The chain employs TRBV19 and TRBJ1-1; D gene unclear. Trimming took 3 bases from V and 0 from J, leaving 8 bases between them. The CDR3 extends over 14 amino acids. Germline CDR1 is LNHDA and CDR2 is SQIVND (reference sequence). CDR3 residues: CASSIGSVNTEAFF. For the CDR3, the DNA is TGTGCCAGTAGTATTGGGAGTGTGAACACTGAAGCTTTCTTT.